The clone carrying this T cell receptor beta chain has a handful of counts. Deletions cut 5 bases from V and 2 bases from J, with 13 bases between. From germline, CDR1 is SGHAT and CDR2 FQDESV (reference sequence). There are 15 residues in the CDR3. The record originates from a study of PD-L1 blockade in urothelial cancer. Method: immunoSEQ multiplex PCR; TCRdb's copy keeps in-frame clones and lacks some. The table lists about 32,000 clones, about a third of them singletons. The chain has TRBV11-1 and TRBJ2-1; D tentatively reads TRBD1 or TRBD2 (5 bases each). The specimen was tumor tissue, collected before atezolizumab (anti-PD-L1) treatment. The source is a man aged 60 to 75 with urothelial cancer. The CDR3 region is CASSGGPPAYNEQFF. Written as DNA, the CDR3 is TGTGCCAGCAGCGGGGGACCCCCAGCCTACAATGAGCAGTTCTTC. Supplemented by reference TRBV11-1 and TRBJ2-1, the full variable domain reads EAEVAQSPRYKITEKSQAVAFWCDPISGHATLYWYRQILGQGPELLVQFQDESVVDDSQLPKDRFSAERLKGVDSTLKIQPAELGDSAMYLCASSGGPPAYNEQFFGPGTRLTVL.